This TCR beta chain came from a study of T cells after somatic rescue of genetic block. TCRdb's copy holds only in-frame clones and misses some; the assay was immunoSEQ multiplex PCR. This table holds 13,000 to 15,000 clones, under 80% found once. The V gene lost 3 bases and the J gene lost 1 base, with 18 bases spanning the gap. CDR1 and CDR2 from the germline V gene are GTSNPN and SVGIG (reference sequence). The CDR3 sequence is 16 residues long. The source of this sequence is a man aged 18 to 35. The rearrangement joins TRBV30 to TRBJ1-2; D perhaps matches TRBD1 (6 bases). The specimen sequenced was peripheral blood mononuclear cells (PBMCs). The CDR3 nucleotides read TGTGCCTGGAGAGTGGGCAGGGGCGATCGTAACTATGGCTACACCTTC. Its protein product is CAWRVGRGDRNYGYTF.